This is a list of T cell receptor beta chains from one sample in a study of blood T cell repertoires in COVID-19. The repertoire was sequenced with immunoSEQ multiplex PCR; TCRdb's copy has only in-frame clones and lacks some. The table has roughly 100,000 clones, roughly 90% seen once. The sample consisted of peripheral blood. The receptors originated from a human donor in a cohort sampled during active COVID-19. Each CDR3 is given with its conserved first and last residue. Each record gives: V gene, J gene, D gene, clone size, CDR3 protein, CDR3 DNA. A D gene is named only where the DNA matches it firmly. Rows give clone size only sometimes, using once, few, many, or a class for an expanded clone.

TRBV28	TRBJ2-6	NA	NA	CASLGSGTAITGANVLTF	TGTGCCAGCCTTGGGTCCGGGACTGCCATCACTGGGGCCAACGTCCTGACTTTC
TRBV19	TRBJ2-7	NA	once	CASSTQGSISYEQYF	TGTGCCAGTAGTACCCAGGGGTCGATCTCCTACGAGCAGTACTTC
TRBV7-2	TRBJ2-5	NA	NA	CASSSYLYQETQYF	TGTGCCAGCAGCTCCTACTTGTACCAAGAGACCCAGTACTTC
TRBV4-1	TRBJ1-5	NA	NA	CASRKSQGSNQPQHF	TGCGCCAGCAGGAAGTCCCAGGGTAGCAATCAGCCCCAGCATTTT
TRBV4-1	TRBJ2-1	TRBD2	NA	CASSQGGLVYEQFF	TGCGCCAGCAGCCAAGGAGGACTAGTCTATGAGCAGTTCTTC
TRBV28	TRBJ2-5	TRBD2	NA	CASRPTSGRAWETQYF	TGTGCCAGCAGGCCGACTAGCGGGAGGGCGTGGGAGACCCAGTACTTC
TRBV19	TRBJ2-7	NA	NA	CASSKQGSYEQYF	TGTGCCAGTAGTAAACAGGGTTCCTACGAGCAGTACTTC
TRBV9	TRBJ2-6	NA	once	CASSVVPRGSGANVLTF	TGTGCCAGCAGCGTAGTCCCCAGGGGTTCTGGGGCCAACGTCCTGACTTTC
TRBV4-3	TRBJ2-1	NA	NA	CASSQDAQGGYNEQFF	TGCGCCAGCAGCCAAGACGCGCAGGGGGGATACAATGAGCAGTTCTTC
TRBV9	TRBJ1-5	TRBD1	NA	CASSPRPGTGGDNALSQHF	TGTGCCAGCAGCCCACGACCCGGGACAGGGGGGGACAATGCCTTGTCCCAGCATTTT
TRBV6-5	TRBJ1-2	TRBD1	NA	CASRAGQGRTYGYTF	TGTGCCAGCAGGGCGGGACAGGGACGAACCTATGGCTACACCTTC
TRBV27	TRBJ1-1	NA	NA	CASTIKQGSSQAFF	TGTGCCAGCACCATAAAGCAGGGTTCGAGCCAAGCTTTCTTT
TRBV7-9	TRBJ1-4	TRBD1	NA	CASSGRTGWGEKLFF	TGTGCCAGCAGCGGGCGGACAGGGTGGGGTGAAAAACTGTTTTTT
TRBV28	TRBJ1-3	NA	once	CASSRGGGLSYSGNTIYF	TGTGCCAGCAGTCGGGGGGGTGGGCTCTCCTACTCTGGAAACACCATATATTTT
TRBV28	TRBJ2-7	NA	NA	CASSQGGSSSYEQYF	TGTGCCAGCAGCCAAGGGGGTAGCTCCTCCTACGAGCAGTACTTC
TRBV4-3	TRBJ1-1	NA	NA	CASSQDWGGAPPPNTEAFF	TGCGCCAGCAGCCAAGATTGGGGGGGGGCACCCCCCCCTAACACTGAAGCTTTCTTT
TRBV5-6	TRBJ2-3	NA	NA	CASSLAVQPDTQYF	TGTGCCAGCAGCTTGGCAGTACAACCAGATACGCAGTATTTT
TRBV15	TRBJ1-5	TRBD1	once	CATSRGGGGGQPQHF	TGTGCCACCAGCAGAGGGGGTGGAGGGGGCCAGCCCCAGCATTTT
TRBV19	TRBJ1-2	NA	NA	CASSSVVSYTF	TGTGCCAGTAGTTCGGTGGTGAGCTACACCTTC
TRBV6-1	TRBJ1-5	NA	NA	CASSEEAGSGNQPQHF	TGTGCCAGCAGTGAAGAGGCAGGGTCAGGCAATCAGCCCCAGCATTTT
TRBV19	TRBJ2-2	NA	once	CASRTSWGRSTGELFF	TGTGCCAGTAGGACTTCTTGGGGGAGGAGCACCGGGGAGCTGTTTTTT
TRBV5-5	TRBJ1-6	TRBD1	NA	CASREGQGSSPLHF	TGTGCCAGCAGGGAGGGACAGGGAAGTTCACCCCTCCACTTT
TRBV2	TRBJ1-5	TRBD1	NA	CASSADRAYYSNQPQHF	TGTGCCAGCAGCGCGGACAGGGCTTATTATAGCAATCAGCCCCAGCATTTT
TRBV5-4	TRBJ1-2	NA	NA	CASSIDSYGYTF	TGTGCCAGCAGCATAGACAGCTATGGCTACACCTTC
TRBV7-9	TRBJ1-2	TRBD1	NA	CASSPPYSGTGDYGYTF	TGTGCCAGCAGCCCACCTTATTCCGGGACAGGGGACTATGGCTACACCTTC
TRBV6-5	TRBJ2-5	NA	NA	CASSYGAGETQYF	TGTGCCAGCAGTTACGGGGCAGGGGAGACCCAGTACTTC
TRBV5-1	TRBJ2-5	NA	NA	CASSSGTAYQETQYF	TGCGCCAGCAGCTCCGGGACTGCGTACCAAGAGACCCAGTACTTC
TRBV14	TRBJ1-1	NA	once	CASSQYRTRDTEAFF	TGTGCCAGCAGCCAATACAGGACCCGCGACACTGAAGCTTTCTTT
TRBV4-1	TRBJ1-2	NA	NA	CASSQGQGNGYTF	TGCGCCAGCAGCCAAGGTCAGGGAAATGGCTACACCTTC
TRBV5-1	TRBJ2-1	NA	NA	CASSFGPQGNEQFF	TGCGCCAGCAGCTTTGGTCCGCAGGGGAATGAGCAGTTCTTC
TRBV3-1/TRBV3-2	TRBJ2-2	NA	NA	CASSHGNRKAGELFF	TGTGCCAGCAGCCACGGTAACAGGAAGGCCGGGGAGCTGTTTTTT
TRBV7-8	TRBJ2-7	TRBD1	NA	CASSLRTGSEQYF	TGTGCCAGCAGCTTGAGGACAGGCAGCGAGCAGTACTTC
TRBV6-6	TRBJ2-7	TRBD1	NA	CASRPGQGGLEQYF	TGTGCCAGCAGACCGGGACAGGGAGGACTCGAGCAGTACTTC
TRBV28	TRBJ1-1	NA	NA	CASHLGSGTMMNTEAFF	TGTGCCAGCCATTTGGGGTCGGGAACTATGATGAACACTGAAGCTTTCTTT
TRBV6-7	TRBJ2-1	NA	NA	CASSYLGARSYNEQFF	TGTGCCAGCAGTTACTTGGGGGCCAGGAGTTACAATGAGCAGTTCTTC
TRBV29-1	TRBJ2-7	NA	NA	CSVSRQNEQYF	TGCAGCGTAAGCCGACAGAACGAGCAGTACTTC
TRBV19	TRBJ1-5	NA	NA	CASSMGRFYQPQHF	TGTGCCAGTAGTATGGGCAGGTTTTATCAGCCCCAGCATTTT
TRBV5-5	TRBJ1-1	NA	NA	CASSLPVNTEAFF	TGTGCCAGCAGCTTGCCTGTGAACACTGAAGCTTTCTTT
TRBV6-5	TRBJ2-3	TRBD2	NA	CASSLREEADTQYF	TGTGCCAGCAGTCTGCGGGAGGAGGCAGATACGCAGTATTTT
TRBV7-9	TRBJ2-1	TRBD2	NA	CASSYVPGLAPNEQFF	TGTGCCAGCAGCTACGTACCGGGACTAGCTCCCAATGAGCAGTTCTTC
TRBV2	TRBJ2-3	NA	NA	CASTPPPGTLLTDTQYF	TGTGCCAGCACTCCCCCCCCCGGGACACTCCTCACAGATACGCAGTATTTT
TRBV5-1	TRBJ2-2	NA	NA	CASSVDVPGTGELFF	TGCGCCAGCAGTGTAGACGTACCGGGCACCGGGGAGCTGTTTTTT
TRBV19	TRBJ2-5	TRBD2	once	CASSIGLAGGQETQYF	TGTGCCAGTAGTATAGGGCTAGCGGGGGGACAAGAGACCCAGTACTTC
TRBV3-1/TRBV3-2	TRBJ2-1	TRBD1	NA	CASSQGGQGHNNEQFF	TGTGCCAGCAGCCAAGGGGGACAGGGTCACAACAATGAGCAGTTCTTC
TRBV28	TRBJ2-7	NA	NA	CASSPGGAYEQYF	TGTGCCAGCAGCCCTGGTGGAGCCTACGAGCAGTACTTC
TRBV12-5	TRBJ2-7	TRBD1	NA	CASGLVIGTEFYEQYF	TGTGCTAGTGGTTTGGTAATTGGGACAGAATTCTACGAGCAGTACTTC
TRBV5-1	TRBJ1-2	NA	NA	CASSPGGGIAYGYTF	TGCGCCAGCAGCCCTGGTGGGGGGATAGCGTATGGCTACACCTTC
TRBV27	TRBJ2-7	NA	NA	CASSLQTSGYEQYF	TGTGCCAGCAGTCTCCAGACTTCCGGCTACGAGCAGTACTTC
TRBV6-5	TRBJ2-1	NA	NA	CASSYLQGTEQFF	TGTGCCAGCAGTTACCTTCAGGGGACTGAGCAGTTCTTC
TRBV18	TRBJ1-3	NA	NA	CASSPTGSGNTIYF	TGTGCCAGCTCACCGACAGGTTCAGGAAACACCATATATTTT
TRBV24-1	TRBJ2-1	NA	once	CATSGNRGGEQFF	TGTGCCACCAGTGGAAACAGGGGAGGTGAGCAGTTCTTC
TRBV7-2	TRBJ1-1	NA	NA	CASSLGQGHTEAFF	TGTGCCAGCAGCTTAGGGCAGGGCCACACTGAAGCTTTCTTT
TRBV5-5	TRBJ2-5	NA	NA	CASSPVVSTGETQYF	TGTGCCAGCAGCCCGGTCGTCAGCACGGGAGAGACCCAGTACTTC
TRBV27	TRBJ2-1	NA	NA	CASSPRGGTYNEQFF	TGTGCCAGCAGTCCCCGGGGAGGAACCTACAATGAGCAGTTCTTC
TRBV27	TRBJ1-6	NA	NA	CASSYPGSPLHF	TGTGCCAGCAGTTATCCGGGATCACCCCTCCACTTT